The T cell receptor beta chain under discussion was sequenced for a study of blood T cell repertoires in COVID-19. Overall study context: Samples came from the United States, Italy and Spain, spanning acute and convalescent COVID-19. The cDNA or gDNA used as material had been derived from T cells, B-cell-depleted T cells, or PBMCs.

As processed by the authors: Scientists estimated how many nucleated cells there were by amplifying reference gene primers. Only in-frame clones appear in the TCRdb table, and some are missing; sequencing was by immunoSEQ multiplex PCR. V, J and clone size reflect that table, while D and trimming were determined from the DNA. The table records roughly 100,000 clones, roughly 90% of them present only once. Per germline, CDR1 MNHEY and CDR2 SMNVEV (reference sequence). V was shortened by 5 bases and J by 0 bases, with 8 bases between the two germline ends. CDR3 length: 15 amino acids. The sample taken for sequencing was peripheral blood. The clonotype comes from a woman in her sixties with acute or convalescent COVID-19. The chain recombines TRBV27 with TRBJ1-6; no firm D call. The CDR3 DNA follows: TGTGCCAGCAGTGGAGGCAGCTCCTATAATTCACCCCTCCACTTT. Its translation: CASSGGSSYNSPLHF.